This T cell receptor beta chain comes out of a study of blood T cell repertoires in COVID-19. As for the study in general: Donors in the United States, Italy and Spain gave samples during acute or convalescent COVID-19.

The CDR3 is 13 amino acids. Germline CDR1 reads LNHDA; CDR2 reads SQIVND (reference sequence). V dropped 1 base and J dropped 2 bases, with 5 bases sitting between them. As for this clone: Other DNA sequences within the sample encode an identical CDR3.

Assay used: immunoSEQ multiplex PCR; TCRdb lists only in-frame clones, some missing. The table lists some 150,000 clones, 70% to 90% of them singletons, with roughly 2.9% in the top ten. This chain connects TRBV19 to TRBJ1-1; no definite D call. The sequence came from a woman between 40 and 55 years old with active or convalescent COVID-19. The specimen was peripheral blood. CDR3 region: CASSIAVNTEAFF. The CDR3, as DNA: TGTGCCAGTAGTATAGCAGTAAACACTGAAGCTTTCTTT.